Listed below are T cell receptor beta chains from one sample, sequenced in a study of blood T cell repertoires in COVID-19. Using immunoSEQ multiplex PCR, the repertoire was profiled, and TCRdb retains in-frame clones only, with some absent. The sample contains some 80,000 clones, roughly 76% of which appear only once. What was sequenced was peripheral blood. These TCRs come from a woman of 80 years or more with active or convalescent COVID-19. CDR3s include the opening cysteine and the closing phenylalanine or tryptophan. Fields, in order: clone size, V gene, D gene, J gene, CDR3 length, CDR3 protein, CDR3 DNA. A D gene is named only where the DNA matches it firmly. Clone size, where shown, is once, few, many, or a class for clones that have expanded.

clone size: .; V gene: TRBV2; D gene: .; J gene: TRBJ1-5; CDR3 length: 15; CDR3 protein: CASSLTGWGNQPQHF; CDR3 DNA: TGTGCCAGCAGTCTTACAGGGTGGGGGAATCAGCCCCAGCATTTT
clone size: .; V gene: TRBV5-1; D gene: .; J gene: TRBJ2-3; CDR3 length: 14; CDR3 protein: CASSSTLATDTQYF; CDR3 DNA: TGCGCCAGCAGCTCCACTCTAGCCACAGATACGCAGTATTTT
clone size: .; V gene: TRBV5-4; D gene: TRBD1; J gene: TRBJ1-4; CDR3 length: 15; CDR3 protein: CASSPGQGALGKLFF; CDR3 DNA: TGTGCCAGCAGCCCCGGACAGGGGGCTCTCGGAAAACTGTTTTTT
clone size: .; V gene: TRBV10-3; D gene: .; J gene: TRBJ2-5; CDR3 length: 13; CDR3 protein: CATDPQGRETQYF; CDR3 DNA: TGTGCCACCGATCCTCAGGGGAGAGAGACCCAGTACTTC
clone size: .; V gene: TRBV19; D gene: TRBD1; J gene: TRBJ1-5; CDR3 length: 14; CDR3 protein: CASSPGQGNQPQHF; CDR3 DNA: TGTGCCAGTAGCCCCGGACAGGGGAATCAGCCCCAGCATTTT
clone size: .; V gene: TRBV7-9; D gene: .; J gene: TRBJ1-6; CDR3 length: 16; CDR3 protein: CASSFPSQGSDSPLHF; CDR3 DNA: TGTGCCAGCAGCTTCCCCTCACAGGGCTCGGATTCACCCCTCCACTTT
clone size: .; V gene: TRBV4-1; D gene: .; J gene: TRBJ1-1; CDR3 length: 13; CDR3 protein: CASSPHIETEAFF; CDR3 DNA: TGCGCCAGCAGTCCCCACATCGAAACTGAAGCTTTCTTT
clone size: .; V gene: TRBV30; D gene: .; J gene: TRBJ1-1; CDR3 length: 13; CDR3 protein: CACSRGLNTEAFF; CDR3 DNA: TGTGCCTGCTCCCGGGGATTGAACACTGAAGCTTTCTTT
clone size: once; V gene: TRBV15; D gene: TRBD1; J gene: TRBJ1-4; CDR3 length: 16; CDR3 protein: CATSGRDRGYNEKLFF; CDR3 DNA: TGTGCCACCAGCGGCCGGGACAGGGGTTATAATGAAAAACTGTTTTTT
clone size: .; V gene: TRBV5-5; D gene: .; J gene: TRBJ2-2; CDR3 length: 15; CDR3 protein: CASSLGGGFSGELFF; CDR3 DNA: TGTGCCAGCAGCTTGGGTGGGGGGTTCTCCGGGGAGCTGTTTTTT
clone size: .; V gene: TRBV10-3; D gene: .; J gene: TRBJ2-2; CDR3 length: 14; CDR3 protein: CASSPGASTGELFF; CDR3 DNA: TGTGCCTCTAGTCCAGGGGCCAGCACCGGGGAGCTGTTTTTT
clone size: .; V gene: TRBV7-6; D gene: TRBD1; J gene: TRBJ2-1; CDR3 length: 16; CDR3 protein: CASSLATGGHYNEQFF; CDR3 DNA: TGTGCCAGCAGCTTAGCGACAGGGGGCCACTACAATGAGCAGTTCTTC
clone size: .; V gene: TRBV6-5; D gene: .; J gene: TRBJ1-1; CDR3 length: 11; CDR3 protein: CASSRGTEAFF; CDR3 DNA: TGTGCCAGCAGTCGGGGCACTGAAGCTTTCTTT
clone size: .; V gene: TRBV11-3; D gene: .; J gene: TRBJ2-7; CDR3 length: 14; CDR3 protein: CASSLEAKSGEQYF; CDR3 DNA: TGTGCCAGCAGCTTAGAAGCGAAATCGGGCGAGCAGTACTTC
clone size: .; V gene: TRBV19; D gene: TRBD1; J gene: TRBJ2-1; CDR3 length: 17; CDR3 protein: CASSLGTADRLYNEQFF; CDR3 DNA: TGTGCCAGTAGTCTCGGGACAGCGGATCGATTATACAATGAGCAGTTCTTC
clone size: .; V gene: TRBV7-2; D gene: TRBD2; J gene: TRBJ2-7; CDR3 length: 18; CDR3 protein: CASSLVRTSGGEQYEQYF; CDR3 DNA: TGTGCCAGCAGCTTAGTGCGGACTAGCGGGGGCGAACAGTACGAGCAGTACTTC
clone size: few; V gene: TRBV7-9; D gene: .; J gene: TRBJ1-1; CDR3 length: 13; CDR3 protein: CASSLVLSPVAFF; CDR3 DNA: TGTGCCAGCAGCTTAGTTCTTAGTCCTGTTGCTTTCTTT
clone size: .; V gene: TRBV7-9; D gene: .; J gene: TRBJ1-2; CDR3 length: 15; CDR3 protein: CASSLAQGGDYGYTF; CDR3 DNA: TGTGCCAGCAGCTTAGCCCAGGGAGGGGACTATGGCTACACCTTC
clone size: .; V gene: TRBV12-5; D gene: .; J gene: TRBJ2-5; CDR3 length: 14; CDR3 protein: CASGGGPSGETQYF; CDR3 DNA: TGTGCTAGTGGTGGAGGGCCCTCGGGAGAGACCCAGTACTTC
clone size: .; V gene: TRBV9; D gene: .; J gene: TRBJ1-4; CDR3 length: 17; CDR3 protein: CASSGNRATLPREKLFF; CDR3 DNA: TGTGCCAGCAGCGGAAACAGGGCTACCCTTCCCAGGGAAAAACTGTTTTTT
clone size: .; V gene: TRBV30; D gene: .; J gene: TRBJ1-6; CDR3 length: 13; CDR3 protein: CAWSPGGNSPLHF; CDR3 DNA: TGTGCCTGGAGTCCCGGGGGTAATTCACCCCTCCACTTT
clone size: .; V gene: TRBV18; D gene: .; J gene: TRBJ1-4; CDR3 length: 14; CDR3 protein: CASSPSGAHGGVFF; CDR3 DNA: TGTGCCAGCTCGCCGAGCGGTGCCCATGGTGGGGTGTTTTTT
clone size: .; V gene: TRBV7-2; D gene: .; J gene: TRBJ2-5; CDR3 length: 15; CDR3 protein: CASSPGGLAQETQYF; CDR3 DNA: TGTGCCAGCAGCCCCGGAGGATTAGCCCAAGAGACCCAGTACTTC
clone size: .; V gene: TRBV9; D gene: TRBD1; J gene: TRBJ1-2; CDR3 length: 16; CDR3 protein: CASSSLTGGSPNGYTF; CDR3 DNA: TGTGCCAGCAGCTCTTTGACAGGGGGGTCCCCGAATGGCTACACCTTC
clone size: .; V gene: TRBV30; D gene: TRBD1; J gene: TRBJ1-1; CDR3 length: 14; CDR3 protein: CAWRGQGMNTEAFF; CDR3 DNA: TGTGCCTGGAGGGGACAGGGGATGAACACTGAAGCTTTCTTT
clone size: .; V gene: TRBV19; D gene: TRBD1; J gene: TRBJ2-5; CDR3 length: 16; CDR3 protein: CASTKGLRTGQETQYF; CDR3 DNA: TGTGCCAGTACCAAAGGATTAAGGACAGGCCAAGAGACCCAGTACTTC
clone size: few; V gene: TRBV10-3; D gene: TRBD1; J gene: TRBJ1-2; CDR3 length: 13; CDR3 protein: CAISRQGDYGYTF; CDR3 DNA: TGTGCCATCAGTCGACAGGGCGACTATGGCTACACCTTC
clone size: .; V gene: TRBV29-1; D gene: TRBD1; J gene: TRBJ2-7; CDR3 length: 15; CDR3 protein: CSVQDGTGGGYEQYF; CDR3 DNA: TGCAGCGTTCAAGACGGGACAGGGGGGGGCTACGAGCAGTACTTC
clone size: .; V gene: TRBV6-5; D gene: TRBD1; J gene: TRBJ1-1; CDR3 length: 15; CDR3 protein: CASSPRTGFGTEAFF; CDR3 DNA: TGTGCCAGCAGCCCCAGGACAGGGTTCGGAACTGAAGCTTTCTTT
clone size: .; V gene: TRBV20-1; D gene: .; J gene: TRBJ2-7; CDR3 length: 11; CDR3 protein: CSARDSYEQYF; CDR3 DNA: TGCAGTGCTAGAGATAGCTACGAGCAGTACTTC
clone size: once; V gene: TRBV5-1; D gene: TRBD2; J gene: TRBJ2-3; CDR3 length: 16; CDR3 protein: CASSLAPSGSTDTQYF; CDR3 DNA: TGCGCCAGCAGCTTGGCCCCTAGCGGAAGCACAGATACGCAGTATTTT
clone size: many; V gene: TRBV7-6; D gene: .; J gene: TRBJ2-7; CDR3 length: 12; CDR3 protein: CASSDDIYEQYF; CDR3 DNA: TGTGCCAGCAGCGACGACATTTACGAGCAGTACTTC
clone size: .; V gene: TRBV5-1; D gene: TRBD1; J gene: TRBJ1-4; CDR3 length: 14; CDR3 protein: CASSLVGGNEKLFF; CDR3 DNA: TGCGCCAGCAGCTTGGTAGGGGGCAATGAAAAACTGTTTTTT
clone size: .; V gene: TRBV28; D gene: .; J gene: TRBJ1-2; CDR3 length: 12; CDR3 protein: CASSLRDYGYTF; CDR3 DNA: TGTGCCAGCAGTTTACGGGACTATGGCTACACCTTC
clone size: few; V gene: TRBV19; D gene: TRBD1; J gene: TRBJ1-1; CDR3 length: 15; CDR3 protein: CASTDRAKVNTEAFF; CDR3 DNA: TGTGCCAGCACGGACAGGGCTAAGGTGAACACTGAAGCTTTCTTT
clone size: many; V gene: TRBV6-2/TRBV6-3; D gene: TRBD2; J gene: TRBJ2-7; CDR3 length: 13; CDR3 protein: CASSSLAGPEQYF; CDR3 DNA: TGTGCCAGCAGTTCGTTAGCGGGGCCAGAGCAGTACTTC
clone size: medium-sized; V gene: TRBV7-9; D gene: TRBD1; J gene: TRBJ2-7; CDR3 length: 14; CDR3 protein: CASSHRDRNYEQYF; CDR3 DNA: TGTGCCAGCAGCCACCGGGACAGGAACTACGAGCAGTACTTC
clone size: .; V gene: TRBV9; D gene: TRBD2; J gene: TRBJ2-3; CDR3 length: 16; CDR3 protein: CASSGYSGGGTDTQYF; CDR3 DNA: TGTGCCAGCAGCGGTTATAGCGGGGGGGGCACAGATACGCAGTATTTT
clone size: .; V gene: TRBV5-4; D gene: .; J gene: TRBJ2-7; CDR3 length: 15; CDR3 protein: CASSAAGTHSYEQYF; CDR3 DNA: TGTGCCAGCAGCGCGGCCGGGACTCACTCCTACGAGCAGTACTTC
clone size: few; V gene: TRBV7-3; D gene: .; J gene: TRBJ2-1; CDR3 length: 15; CDR3 protein: CASSPQVSTYNEQFF; CDR3 DNA: TGTGCCAGCAGCCCCCAGGTGAGCACCTACAATGAGCAGTTCTTC
clone size: few; V gene: TRBV4-1; D gene: .; J gene: TRBJ2-7; CDR3 length: 14; CDR3 protein: CASSQDQRRGEQYF; CDR3 DNA: TGCGCCAGCAGCCAAGATCAGCGCCGGGGTGAGCAGTACTTC